This T cell receptor (beta chain) originates from a study of neurological immune-mediated disorders. Regarding the study as a whole: When repertoires were grouped phylogenetically, those of 18 of 34 multiple sclerosis patients fell into one related-CDR3 cluster, a possible signature.

Synthesis of cDNA used 5'RACE (with 10-nucleotide random UMIs). Each CDR3 protein is one row after TCRdb ran MiXCR on the 5' RACE reads. Counted here are 35,000 to 50,000 distinct CDR3 sequences, 2.5% occurring once; the ten biggest clones make up about 2.4%. The CDR3 runs 16 residues. Per germline, CDR1 SGHRS and CDR2 YFSETQ. V was clipped by 4 bases and J by 2 bases; unmatched bases: 10. This clonotype was picked up many times. Antigen: not known. The source of this sequence is a man in his fifties or sixties with multiple sclerosis. The sequenced material came from PBMCs. The gene calls are TRBV5-1 and TRBJ2-7; TRBD1 agrees at 9 bases. The CDR3 DNA reads as TGCGCCAGCAGCCCGGGTCCGGGACAGGGAGCCTACGAGCAGTACTTC. Amino acids: CASSPGPGQGAYEQYF.